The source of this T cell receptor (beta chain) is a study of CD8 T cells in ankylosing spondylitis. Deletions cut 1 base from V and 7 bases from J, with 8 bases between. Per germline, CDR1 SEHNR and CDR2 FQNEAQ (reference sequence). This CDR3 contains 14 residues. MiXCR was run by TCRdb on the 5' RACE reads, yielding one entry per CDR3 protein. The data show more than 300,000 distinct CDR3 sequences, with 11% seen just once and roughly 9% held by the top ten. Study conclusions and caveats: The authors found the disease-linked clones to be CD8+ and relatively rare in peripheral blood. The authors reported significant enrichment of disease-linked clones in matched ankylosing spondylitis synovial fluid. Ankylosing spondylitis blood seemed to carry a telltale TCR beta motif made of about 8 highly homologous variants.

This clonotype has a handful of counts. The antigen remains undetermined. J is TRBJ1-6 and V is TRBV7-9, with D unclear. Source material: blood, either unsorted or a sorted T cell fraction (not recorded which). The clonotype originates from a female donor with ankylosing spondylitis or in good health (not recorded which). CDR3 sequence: CASSLGGQNSPLHF. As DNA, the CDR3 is TGTGCCAGCAGCTTAGGAGGGCAGAATTCACCCCTCCACTTT.